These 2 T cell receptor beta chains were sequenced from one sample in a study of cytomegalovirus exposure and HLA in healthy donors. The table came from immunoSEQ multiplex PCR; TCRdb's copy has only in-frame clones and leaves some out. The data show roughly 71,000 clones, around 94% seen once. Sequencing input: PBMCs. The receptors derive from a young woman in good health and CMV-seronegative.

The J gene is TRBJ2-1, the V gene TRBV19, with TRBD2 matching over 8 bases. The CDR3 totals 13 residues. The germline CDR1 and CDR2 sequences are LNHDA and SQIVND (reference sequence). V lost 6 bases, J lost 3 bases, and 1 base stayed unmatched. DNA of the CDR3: TGTGCCAGTAGCGGGGGGGTCTACAATGAGCAGTTCTTC. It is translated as CASSGGVYNEQFF.

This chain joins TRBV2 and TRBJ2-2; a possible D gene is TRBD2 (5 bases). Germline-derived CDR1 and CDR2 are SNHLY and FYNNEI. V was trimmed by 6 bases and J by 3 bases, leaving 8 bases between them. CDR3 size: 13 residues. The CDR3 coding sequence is TGTGCCAGCAGGACGGAGGACACCGGGGAGCTGTTTTTT. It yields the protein CASRTEDTGELFF.